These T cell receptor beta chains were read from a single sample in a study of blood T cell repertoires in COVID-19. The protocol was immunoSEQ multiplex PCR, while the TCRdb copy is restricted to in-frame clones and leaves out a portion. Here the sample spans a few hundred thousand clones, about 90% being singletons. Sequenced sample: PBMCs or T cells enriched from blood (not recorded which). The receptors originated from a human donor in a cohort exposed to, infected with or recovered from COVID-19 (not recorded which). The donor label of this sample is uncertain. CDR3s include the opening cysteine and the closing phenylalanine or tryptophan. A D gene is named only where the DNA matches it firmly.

CDR3: CASSPLKGLVSYNEQFF; DNA: TGTGCCAGCAGTCCGCTTAAGGGACTAGTCTCCTACAATGAGCAGTTCTTC; J: TRBJ2-1; V: TRBV7-2; D: TRBD2
CDR3: CASSASMGQANQPQHF; DNA: TGTGCCAGCAGCGCCAGCATGGGACAGGCAAATCAGCCCCAGCATTTT; J: TRBJ1-5; V: TRBV2; D: TRBD1
CDR3: CASSVTTSYNEQFF; DNA: TGTGCCAGTAGTGTGACTACCTCCTACAATGAGCAGTTCTTC; J: TRBJ2-1; V: TRBV19; D: -
CDR3: CASRAAGTGAGVNQPQHF; DNA: TGTGCCAGCAGGGCGGCAGGGACAGGGGCGGGGGTCAATCAGCCCCAGCATTTT; J: TRBJ1-5; V: TRBV2; D: TRBD1
CDR3: CASSIQGASNQPQHF; DNA: TGTGCCAGTAGTATCCAGGGGGCCTCCAATCAGCCCCAGCATTTT; J: TRBJ1-5; V: TRBV19; D: TRBD1
CDR3: CASSFGSVLGEQYF; DNA: TGTGCCAGCAGCTTCGGGTCTGTCTTGGGCGAGCAGTACTTC; J: TRBJ2-7; V: TRBV7-2; D: -
CDR3: CASSRGLGEQTNEKLFF; DNA: TGTGCCAGCAGCAGGGGGTTGGGGGAACAAACTAATGAAAAACTGTTTTTT; J: TRBJ1-4; V: TRBV11-2; D: -
CDR3: CASSDIRSKGQGAQGYTF; DNA: TGTGCCAGCAGCGACATTCGATCAAAGGGACAGGGGGCACAAGGCTACACCTTC; J: TRBJ1-2; V: TRBV28; D: TRBD1
CDR3: CASSLGFQGPNTGELFF; DNA: TGCGCCAGCAGCTTGGGTTTTCAGGGCCCGAACACCGGGGAGCTGTTTTTT; J: TRBJ2-2; V: TRBV5-1; D: -
CDR3: CASSIMSGLFSGNTIYF; DNA: TGTGCCAGTAGTATAATGTCCGGACTGTTCTCTGGAAACACCATATATTTT; J: TRBJ1-3; V: TRBV19; D: -
CDR3: CASSLRRVRAWGNQPQHF; DNA: TGTGCCAGCAGTTTACGGAGAGTGAGGGCTTGGGGCAATCAGCCCCAGCATTTT; J: TRBJ1-5; V: TRBV28; D: -